A single sample is the source of the 27 T cell receptor beta chains below, sequenced in a study of regulatory T cells in long-lasting Graves disease. Both iRepertoire HTBI primers and Arm-PCR of CDR3 regions were used to build the TCR beta libraries. TCRdb itself ran the multiplex PCR reads through MiXCR, one entry per CDR3 protein. The sample lists over 650,000 distinct CDR3 sequences; around 30% were seen once. Time point noted: persistent/refractory GD, antithyroid drugs over 5 years with positive TRAb. Isolated PBMC RNA provided the starting material for the TCR library. The sequencing here drew on peripheral blood mononuclear cells (PBMCs), taken when the disease was refractory, from a patient treated with antithyroid drugs. Every receptor here comes from a female donor with Graves disease.

This chain connects TRBV7-9 to TRBJ2-5; 13 bases line up with TRBD2. Looked up from germline, CDR1 is SEHNR and CDR2 is FQNEAQ (reference sequence). The CDR3 totals 17 residues. The V gene end was trimmed by 2 bases and the J gene end by 5 bases; junction bases not matched to a gene: 8. The chain's CDR3 is CASSLRLAGGWRETQYF. The CDR3 bases are TGTGCCAGCAGCTTAAGACTAGCGGGAGGATGGCGTGAGACCCAGTACTTC.

This clonotype was picked up a small number of times. This chain uses TRBV28 with TRBJ1-1, with 8 bases identical to TRBD1. The CDR3 loop spans 15 amino acids. V shed 2 bases, J shed 1 base, and the junction held 3 bases outside the gene matches. Germline V gives CDR1 MDHEN, CDR2 SYDVKM. The CDR3 protein is CASSLPGGANTEAFF. CDR3 nucleotide sequence: TGTGCCAGCAGTTTACCAGGGGGCGCGAACACTGAAGCTTTCTTT.

DNA of the CDR3: TGTGCCAGCAGGGGAGTGACAGTAAACACTGAAGCTTTCTTT. Translation: CASRGVTVNTEAFF. This chain connects TRBV6-1 to TRBJ1-1; perhaps TRBD1 as D (5 bases). V was clipped by 6 bases and J by 2 bases, with 13 bases between them. The CDR3 totals 14 residues. Germline CDR1 is MNHNS and CDR2 is SASEGT.

This clonotype appeared a few times. A far larger clone differs by one base, so this is likely a read error. The chain uses TRBV27 and TRBJ1-1; weak D call: TRBD1 (5 bases). CDR3 length: 15 residues. CDR1 and CDR2 (germline): MNHEY, SMNVEV (reference sequence). With 2 bases removed from V and 0 bases from J, the gap between germline ends came to 10 bases. In DNA form, the CDR3 reads TGTGCCAGCAGTTTAGAAAGGGGAGTGAACACTGAAGCTTTCTTT. Protein product: CASSLERGVNTEAFF.

In this sample, this clonotype turned up many times. The chain combines TRBV28 with TRBJ1-2, with D possibly TRBD1 on 6 matching bases. V lost 5 bases, J lost 1 base, and 14 bases lay in between. Per the germline V gene, CDR1 is MDHEN and CDR2 is SYDVKM. This CDR3 has 15 amino acids. The chain's CDR3 is CASSLVSGDNYGYTF. In nucleotides, the CDR3 is TGTGCCAGCAGTCTCGTTTCAGGGGATAACTATGGCTACACCTTC.

This clonotype was detected a few times. This chain links TRBV6-2 or TRBV6-3 with TRBJ2-7, with 12 bases matching TRBD2. Trimming took 0 bases from V and 11 from J; bases not matched to a gene: 5. Germline CDR1 is MNHEY and CDR2 is SVGEGT. The CDR3 sequence is 14 residues long. The CDR3 loop reads CASSYSTSGRYKYF. DNA of the CDR3: TGTGCCAGCAGTTACTCGACTAGCGGGAGATACAAGTACTTC.

The chain carries TRBV10-1 and TRBJ2-3, with D possibly being TRBD2 (6 bases). Germline V gene lookup returns CDR1 WNHNN and CDR2 SYGVQD (reference sequence). V gave up 0 bases and J gave up 1 base, with 14 bases separating them. CDR3 length equals 17 residues. The CDR3 nucleotides are TGCGCCAGCAGTGAGTCGACGGCGGGACTCGGCACAGATACGCAGTATTTT. Its protein is CASSESTAGLGTDTQYF.

V usage is TRBV11-2 and J usage is TRBJ1-2; D is perhaps TRBD1 (6 bases). Germline assignment: CDR1 SGHAT and CDR2 FQNNGV. CDR3 size: 16 residues. V was shortened by 0 bases and J by 7 bases, with 18 bases between the two germline ends. This CDR3 reads CASSLEDRPFGSGYTF. The DNA for the CDR3 is TGTGCCAGCAGCTTAGAAGACAGGCCATTCGGAAGTGGCTACACCTTC.

This clonotype was observed once. This may stem from a read error, because a much larger clone lies one nucleotide away. The rearrangement joins TRBV29-1 to TRBJ1-1; D is possibly TRBD1 (5 bases). Germline CDR1 is SQVTM and CDR2 is ANQGSEA. Trimming stripped 4 bases from V and 0 bases from J, with 9 bases between. CDR3 length equals 13 residues. CDR3 protein: CSVGDGLNTEAFF. CDR3 in DNA: TGCAGCGTTGGGGACGGATTGAACACTGAAGCTTTCTTT.

This clonotype was detected a few times. For the CDR3, the DNA is TGTGCCAGCAGTTACCGGGACAGGGTGAACACCGGGGAGCTGTTTTTT. Amino acid sequence: CASSYRDRVNTGELFF. The chain uses TRBV6-2 or TRBV6-3 and TRBJ2-2, with 9 bases aligning to TRBD1. Germline CDR1 is MNHEY and CDR2 is SVGEGT. J was trimmed by 1 base and V by 2 bases; bases with no gene match: 2. The CDR3 contains 16 residues.

The chain has TRBV4-1 and TRBJ1-2; a weak D match, TRBD1 (6 bases). Trimming stripped 3 bases from V and 4 bases from J, with 9 bases between. The germline CDR1 and CDR2 sequences are MGHRA and YSYEKL. This CDR3 contains 13 residues. CDR3 in amino acids: CASSHADSYGYTF. For the CDR3, the DNA is TGCGCCAGCAGCCATGCGGACAGCTATGGCTACACCTTC.

This chain joins TRBV27 and TRBJ1-6; the match to TRBD1 covers 8 bases. The CDR3 is 14 amino acids. V trimming: 5 bases; J trimming: 10 bases; junction bases outside the gene matches: 7. Germline loops: CDR1 MNHEY, CDR2 SMNVEV (reference sequence). In DNA form, the CDR3 reads TGTGCCAGCAGTCGGACAGGGCTTGGATCACCCCTCCACTTT. This encodes CASSRTGLGSPLHF.

The chain is built from TRBV20-1 and TRBJ1-5, with D unclear. The CDR3 has 11 residues. Trimming pared 3 bases from V and 3 bases from J, leaving 3 bases between. The V gene's germline CDR1 is DFQATT and CDR2 SNEGSKA (reference sequence). CDR3 protein: CSASDNQPQHF. The CDR3, as DNA: TGCAGTGCTAGTGACAATCAGCCCCAGCATTTT.

The chain couples TRBV4-2 to TRBJ2-2, with D possibly TRBD2 on 5 matching bases. The length of the CDR3 is 15 residues. The V gene's germline CDR1 is LGHNA and CDR2 YNFKEQ. Trimming took off 0 bases at V and 6 bases at J, with 11 bases between the two ends. The CDR3 bases are TGTGCCAGCAGCCAAGAGGGAGAAGTGCCCGGGGAGCTGTTTTTT. Translation gives CASSQEGEVPGELFF.

This chain joins TRBV20-1 and TRBJ1-5, with D maybe TRBD1 (6 bases). There are 15 residues in the CDR3. Trimming took off 3 bases at V and 2 bases at J, with 14 bases between the two ends. Per germline, CDR1 DFQATT and CDR2 SNEGSKA (reference sequence). The CDR3 coding sequence is TGCAGTGCTAGGGACCTGGGGGCGGGCAATCAGCCCCAGCATTTT. As protein: CSARDLGAGNQPQHF.

This clonotype was counted between two and nine times. The chain recombines TRBV4-2 with TRBJ1-1, with a weak D call TRBD1 (6 bases). From germline, CDR1 is LGHNA and CDR2 YNFKEQ. This CDR3 spans 14 amino acids. V dropped 7 bases and J dropped 2 bases, with 14 bases sitting between them. This CDR3 is CASTSGTINTEAFF. The CDR3 coding sequence is TGTGCCAGCACTTCCGGGACAATCAACACTGAAGCTTTCTTT.

The chain uses TRBV6-1 and TRBJ2-7; TRBD1 aligns across 7 bases. The length of the CDR3 is 14 residues. The germline V gene has CDR1 MNHNS and CDR2 SASEGT. Losses at the gene ends were 5 bases for V and 2 bases for J; bases not matched to a gene: 6. The CDR3 region is CASSLQGKTYEQYF. CDR3 DNA sequence: TGTGCCAGCAGTCTACAGGGGAAAACCTACGAGCAGTACTTC.

This clonotype appeared a few times. V and J are TRBV12-3 or TRBV12-4 and TRBJ2-2; D is unresolved. V was clipped by 1 base and J by 4 bases, with 7 bases between them. This CDR3 is 14 amino acids long. CDR3 protein: CASSLGFVTGELFF. The CDR3 nucleotides read TGTGCCAGCAGTTTAGGATTCGTCACCGGGGAGCTGTTTTTT.

The rearrangement joins TRBV6-4 to TRBJ2-5; a weak D match, TRBD2 (5 bases). Germline V lookup: CDR1 MRHNA, CDR2 SNTAGT. This CDR3 comprises 15 residues. Trimming took 3 bases from V and 7 from J, leaving 18 bases between them. For the CDR3, the DNA is TGTGCCAGCAGTGAAGGACTGGGGAAAGATCCGACCCAGTACTTC. Translating gives CASSEGLGKDPTQYF.

In this sample, this clonotype turned up many times. This chain links TRBV2 with TRBJ1-5; D is uncertain. The CDR3 loop spans 16 amino acids. Germline loops: CDR1 SNHLY, CDR2 FYNNEI. V shed 3 bases and J shed 4 bases, with 16 bases lying between them. The CDR3 coding sequence is TGTGCCAGCAGTGATCGGCGCGGAGATACTAATCAGCCCCAGCATTTT. This gives the protein CASSDRRGDTNQPQHF.

This clonotype was observed many times. This chain connects TRBV15 to TRBJ1-6; D perhaps matches TRBD1 (5 bases). The CDR3 consists of 14 residues. Trimming took off 2 bases at V and 7 bases at J, with 9 bases between the two ends. Germline V gene lookup returns CDR1 LNHNV and CDR2 YYDKDF (reference sequence). CDR3 region: CATSRNTGNSPLHF. CDR3 DNA sequence: TGTGCCACCAGCAGAAATACAGGAAATTCACCCCTCCACTTT.

The chain uses TRBV10-3 and TRBJ2-7; weak D call: TRBD1 (6 bases). The germline CDR1 and CDR2 sequences are ENHRY and SYGVKD. The V gene lost 6 bases and the J gene lost 0 bases, with 12 bases spanning the gap. CDR3 length: 14 amino acids. The CDR3 sequence: CAISSGQSSYEQYF. CDR3 bases: TGTGCCATCAGCTCCGGACAGAGCTCCTACGAGCAGTACTTC.

This clonotype was found many times. The rearrangement joins TRBV28 to TRBJ1-2; a possible D gene is TRBD1 (5 bases). The CDR3 loop spans 13 amino acids. Germline CDR1 is MDHEN and CDR2 is SYDVKM. Trimming removed 2 bases at V and 5 bases at J, with 9 bases between. The CDR3 here is CASSLGGWYGYTF. The DNA of the CDR3 is TGTGCCAGCAGTTTAGGGGGATGGTATGGCTACACCTTC.

V usage is TRBV20-1 and J usage is TRBJ1-1; D perhaps matches TRBD1 (6 bases). Deletions cut 5 bases from V and 5 bases from J, with 12 bases between. The CDR3 contains 12 residues. The germline gives CDR1 DFQATT, CDR2 SNEGSKA (reference sequence). CDR3 bases: TGCAGTGCTGGACTACAGGGTACTGAAGCTTTCTTT. Its protein product is CSAGLQGTEAFF.

With regard to this clonotype: Given a much more abundant clone one base away, this may be a read error. V gene TRBV27 combines with J gene TRBJ1-1; D is uncertain. CDR1 is MNHEY and CDR2 is SMNVEV in the germline V gene (reference sequence). The CDR3 has 13 amino acids. Trimming shortened V by 5 bases and J by 0 bases, and 7 bases separated the two germline ends. The CDR3 reads CASSDVMNTEAFF. The DNA for the CDR3 is TGTGCCAGCAGTGATGTCATGAACACTGAAGCTTTCTTT.

This clonotype has a single count. The chain couples TRBV7-3 to TRBJ2-7; D is unclear. The CDR3 sequence is 15 residues long. V lost 1 base, J lost 0 bases, and 10 bases lay in between. CDR1 SGHTA and CDR2 FQGTGA come from the germline V gene. CDR3 region: CASSLIPGGSYEQYF. DNA for the CDR3: TGTGCCAGCAGCTTAATTCCGGGCGGCTCCTACGAGCAGTACTTC.

This clonotype came up many times. The rearrangement links TRBV28 to TRBJ1-6; the D gene is possibly TRBD1 (6 bases). The germline V gene has CDR1 MDHEN and CDR2 SYDVKM. V was clipped by 1 base and J by 4 bases, with 14 bases between them. The length of the CDR3 is 17 residues. CDR3 bases: TGTGCCAGCAGTTTATCGGGGGGCGCGACGTATAATTCACCCCTCCACTTT. Translation gives CASSLSGGATYNSPLHF.